The sequence of this TCR beta chain was determined in a study of a mutant IDH1 vaccine in newly diagnosed glioma (dated by TCRdb to 2020 to 2023). Background for the entire study: Vaccination started 4-6 weeks after radiotherapy alone, or was given together with temozolomide cycles in the groups whose treatment included chemotherapy. Peripheral blood was collected at six visits: V03 (baseline), V05, V07, V10, V12 and V13. Longitudinal TCRB deep sequencing was done for 25 to 30 treated patients, wherever samples were available for exploratory analyses. Visit V12 was the week-35 safety follow-up and visit V13 was the week-47 end of study. Before enrollment, patients had received standard therapy of radiotherapy alone, temozolomide alone, or radiochemotherapy with temozolomide; most received the combination. Of the approximately 33 patients who were treated, around 62% were male and roughly 40% were female, and the mean age was roughly 40 years.

The CDR3 goes from the cysteine to the phenylalanine over 14 residues. The CDR3 DNA has 42 bases and is translated from base 1. For CDR1 and CDR2, the germline V gene (reference sequence) lists MNHEY and SMNVEV. The junction shows trimming of 7 bases on V and 6 bases on J, plus 15 bases between the germline ends. General findings and caveats noted by the study authors: According to the authors, sample limitations meant that analyses of patient blood samples could not be reproduced. Pseudoprogression seemed to be unrelated to changes in the top peripheral T cell clonotypes found by TCRB sequencing. Immune responses induced by the vaccine were seen in approximately 92% of patients across multiple MHC alleles. Selection of PBMC samples for TCRB deep sequencing was based on availability.

Preparation of the library involved the immunoSEQ multiplex PCR assay. Rearranged TCR beta chain sequences were amplified using the hsTCRB Kit according to the manufacturer's protocol. Sequencing of TCRB libraries was carried out on an Illumina MiSeq. Processing in the source paper ran as follows. The kit vendor's proprietary platform handled demultiplexing, trimming and gene mapping. TCRdb holds this immuneACCESS table with in-frame rearrangements only. Some clones are missing; in checked studies, unresolved V genes explain under half, and the rest has no known cause. The DNA was the basis for D and trimming; V, J and clone size are from that table. The sample table shows around 84,000 clones, and over 75% are seen once. The top ten clonotypes cover 5% to 6.5% of the sample. Explained via the paper, the time point label denotes: week 47, end of study. Each vaccine dose, consisting of 300 ug of a 20-mer mutant IDH1 peptide in Montanide, was administered subcutaneously with topical imiquimod. Patients were given eight vaccinations, in weeks 1, 3, 5, 7, 11, 15, 19 and 23, which matched visits V03 through V10. Donors had newly diagnosed WHO grade 3 or 4 IDH1-mutant astrocytomas with loss of nuclear ATRX. The samples were drawn from NOA16, a multicentre, single-arm, open-label phase I trial in Germany that tested a mutant IDH1 peptide vaccine in humans for the first time. The DNeasy Blood and Tissue Kit was used to extract genomic DNA from EDTA blood for TCRB sequencing.

In the case of this clone: Its specific antigen is unknown. Nothing much larger sits one base from this clone, and base qualities are not available.

The receptor was isolated from a man aged 35 to 55 with glioma. Here the chain combines TRBV27 and TRBJ2-2, and possibly TRBD1, on 6 matching bases. This sample comprised PBMCs, obtained from a glioma patient whose treatment included an IDH1 peptide vaccine. For the CDR3, the sequence is CASTLTGRPGELFF. The bases are TGTGCCAGCACCCTGACAGGAAGGCCCGGGGAGCTGTTTTTT.